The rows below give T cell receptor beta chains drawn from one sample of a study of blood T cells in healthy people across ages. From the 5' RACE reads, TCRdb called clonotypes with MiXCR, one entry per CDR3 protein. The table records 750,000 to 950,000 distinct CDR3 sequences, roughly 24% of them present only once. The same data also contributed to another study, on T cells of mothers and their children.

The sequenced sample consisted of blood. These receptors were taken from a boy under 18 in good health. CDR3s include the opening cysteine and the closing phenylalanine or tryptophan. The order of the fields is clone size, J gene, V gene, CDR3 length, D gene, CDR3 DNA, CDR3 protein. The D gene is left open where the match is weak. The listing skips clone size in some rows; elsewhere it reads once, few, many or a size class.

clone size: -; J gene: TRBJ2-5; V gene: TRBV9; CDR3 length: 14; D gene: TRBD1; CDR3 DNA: TGTGCCAGCAGCCGTAGGACAGGGACAGAGACCCAGTACTTC; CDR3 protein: CASSRRTGTETQYF
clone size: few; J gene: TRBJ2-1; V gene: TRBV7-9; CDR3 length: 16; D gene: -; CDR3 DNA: TGTGCCAGCAGCCATTATATGGCGGCAGGTTACAATGAGCAGTTCTTC; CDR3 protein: CASSHYMAAGYNEQFF
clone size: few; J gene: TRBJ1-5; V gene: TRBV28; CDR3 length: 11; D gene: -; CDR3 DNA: TGTGCCAGCAGTATAATCGGGCCCCAGCATTTT; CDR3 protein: CASSIIGPQHF
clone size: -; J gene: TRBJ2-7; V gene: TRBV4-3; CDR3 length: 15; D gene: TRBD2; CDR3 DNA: TGCGCCAGCAGCCAAGGGACTAGCGGACCCTACGAGCAGTACTTC; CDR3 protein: CASSQGTSGPYEQYF
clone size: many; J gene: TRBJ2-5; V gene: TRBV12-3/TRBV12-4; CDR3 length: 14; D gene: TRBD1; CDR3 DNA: TGTGCCAGCAGTTTTCAGGGGGCAGGAGAGACCCAGTACTTC; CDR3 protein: CASSFQGAGETQYF
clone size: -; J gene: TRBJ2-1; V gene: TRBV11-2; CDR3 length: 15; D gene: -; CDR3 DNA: TGTGCCAGCAACAATCTAGGACCCTCAGGGAATGAGCAGTTCTTC; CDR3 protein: CASNNLGPSGNEQFF
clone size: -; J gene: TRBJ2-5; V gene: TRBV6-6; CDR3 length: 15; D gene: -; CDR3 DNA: TGTGCCAGCAGTTACTCGGGTGGGGGGGCCGAGACCCAGTACTTC; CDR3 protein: CASSYSGGGAETQYF
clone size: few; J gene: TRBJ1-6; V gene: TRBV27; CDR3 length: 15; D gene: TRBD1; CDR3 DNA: TGTGCCAGCAGTTTATCCCGACAGGGAAATTCACCCCTCCACTTT; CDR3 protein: CASSLSRQGNSPLHF
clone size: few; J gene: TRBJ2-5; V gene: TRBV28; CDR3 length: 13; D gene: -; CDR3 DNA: TGTGCCAGCAGCCTAAAAAGGGGGTTGATCCGGGACTTC; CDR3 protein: CASSLKRGLIRDF
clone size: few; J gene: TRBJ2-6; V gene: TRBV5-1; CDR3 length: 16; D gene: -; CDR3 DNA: TGCGCCAGCAGCTTTCCTTTTGTCTCTGGGGCCAACGTCCTGACTTTC; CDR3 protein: CASSFPFVSGANVLTF
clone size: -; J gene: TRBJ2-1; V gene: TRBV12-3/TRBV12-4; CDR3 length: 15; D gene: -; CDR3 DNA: TGTGCCAGCAGTTTGTCCACCCCGTCATACAATGAGCAGTTCTTC; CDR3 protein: CASSLSTPSYNEQFF
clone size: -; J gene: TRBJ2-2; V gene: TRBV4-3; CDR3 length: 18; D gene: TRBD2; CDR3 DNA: TGCGCCAGCAGCCAAGATCTCGGGACTAGCGGGAGTTTCGGGGAGCTGTTTTTT; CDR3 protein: CASSQDLGTSGSFGELFF
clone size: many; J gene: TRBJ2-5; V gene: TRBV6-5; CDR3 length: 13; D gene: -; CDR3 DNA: TGTGCCAGCAGTTACTCCGGGGAAGAGACCCAGTACTTC; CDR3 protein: CASSYSGEETQYF
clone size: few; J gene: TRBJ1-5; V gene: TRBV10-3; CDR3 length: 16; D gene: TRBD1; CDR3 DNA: TGTGCCAGCCGCCGGGACAGGGGCCGTCGGGGGGAGCCCCAGCATTTT; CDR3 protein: CASRRDRGRRGEPQHF
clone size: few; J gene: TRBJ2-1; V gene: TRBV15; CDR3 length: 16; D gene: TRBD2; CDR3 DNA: TGTGCCACCAGCATTCTAGCGGGGAGCTCCTACAATGAGCAGTTCTTC; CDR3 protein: CATSILAGSSYNEQFF
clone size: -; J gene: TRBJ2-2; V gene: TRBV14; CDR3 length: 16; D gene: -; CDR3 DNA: TGTGCCAGCAGCCAAGAGTCGGCTACTTCCACCGGGGAGCTGTTTTTT; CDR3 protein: CASSQESATSTGELFF
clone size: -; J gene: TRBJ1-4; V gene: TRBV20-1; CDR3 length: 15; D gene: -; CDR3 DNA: TGCAGTGCTAGAGATCGAGTGGGGATAGGTGAAAAATTGTTTTTT; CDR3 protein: CSARDRVGIGEKLFF
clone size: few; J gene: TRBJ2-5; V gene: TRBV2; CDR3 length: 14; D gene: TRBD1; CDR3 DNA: TGTGCCAGCGGGACAGCACCACCGGCAGAGACCCAGTACTTC; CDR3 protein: CASGTAPPAETQYF
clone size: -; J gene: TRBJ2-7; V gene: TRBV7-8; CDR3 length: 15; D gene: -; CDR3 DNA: TGTGCCAGCAGCTTAAATAGCGGTAGCTCCTACGAGCAGTACTTC; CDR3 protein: CASSLNSGSSYEQYF
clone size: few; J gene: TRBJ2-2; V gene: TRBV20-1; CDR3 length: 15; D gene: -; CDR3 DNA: TGCAGTGCCCGGACGACTAGTCGGAGGACCGGGGAGCTGTTTTTT; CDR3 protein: CSARTTSRRTGELFF
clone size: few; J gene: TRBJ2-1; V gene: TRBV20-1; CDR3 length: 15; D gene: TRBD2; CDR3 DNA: TGCAGTGCTAGAGATAGCGGGGTCGCCTACAATGAGCAGTTCTTC; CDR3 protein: CSARDSGVAYNEQFF
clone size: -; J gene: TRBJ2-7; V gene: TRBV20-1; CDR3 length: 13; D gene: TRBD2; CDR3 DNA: TGCAGTGCTCTAGCGGGGGACTCCTACGAGCAGTACTTC; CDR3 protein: CSALAGDSYEQYF
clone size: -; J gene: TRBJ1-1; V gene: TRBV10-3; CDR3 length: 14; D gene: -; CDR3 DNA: TGTGCCATCAGTGAGTCCGGGGAATACACTGAAGCTTTCTTT; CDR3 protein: CAISESGEYTEAFF
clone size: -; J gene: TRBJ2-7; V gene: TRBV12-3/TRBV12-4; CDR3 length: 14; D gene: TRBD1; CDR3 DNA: TGTGCCAGCACCCCCCCGGACAGGGCCTACGAGCAGTACTTC; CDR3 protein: CASTPPDRAYEQYF
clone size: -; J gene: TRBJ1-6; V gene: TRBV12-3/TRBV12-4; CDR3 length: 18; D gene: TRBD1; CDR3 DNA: TGTGCCAGCAGTTTGGAGGACAGGGGCCTAAATTATAATTCACCCCTCCACTTT; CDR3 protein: CASSLEDRGLNYNSPLHF
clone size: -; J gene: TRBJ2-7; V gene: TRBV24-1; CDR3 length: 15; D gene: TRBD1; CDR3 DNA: TGTGCCACCAGTGATCCGCGGACAGGGGTTATCGAGCAGTACTTC; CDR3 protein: CATSDPRTGVIEQYF
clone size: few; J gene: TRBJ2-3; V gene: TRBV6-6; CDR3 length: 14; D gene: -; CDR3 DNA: TGTGCCAGCAGTTACTCGGGAGCGGGAGATACGCAGTATTTT; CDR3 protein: CASSYSGAGDTQYF
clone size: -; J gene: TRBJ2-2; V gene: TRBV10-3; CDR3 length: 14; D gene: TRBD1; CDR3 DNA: TGTGCCATCAATGAGGGGGCCCTGACCGGGGAGCTGTTTTTT; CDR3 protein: CAINEGALTGELFF